This T cell receptor beta chain is from a study of beta chain features in type 1 diabetes. Sorting with CD45RO/CCR7/CD25/CD127/CD95/CD27 yielded naive, central memory, regulatory and stem-like memory CD4+ cells. The authors reverse transcribed all of the isolated RNA, so sequencing captured expressed TCRB transcripts. The table came from immunoSEQ multiplex PCR; TCRdb's copy has only in-frame clones and leaves some out. The sample yields under 400,000 clones, around 13% seen once. Whole-study findings and limits: Overrepresentation of cells with high TCR expression could result from cDNA sequencing. Diminished insertions and augmented deletions at VDJ junctions characterized type 1 diabetes patients. Moderate but significant shortening of TCRB CDR3s was recorded in all four CD4+ subsets from Type 1 diabetes patients.

The V gene's germline CDR1 is SGHAT and CDR2 FQNNGV. Trimming removed 4 bases from V and 1 base from J; junction bases left unmatched: 6. The CDR3 has 16 amino acids. Only a few counts were recorded for this clone. Its antigen is as yet unknown. This rearrangement joins TRBV11-2 to TRBJ2-5, with 10 positions matching TRBD2. The receptor's source is a woman younger than 35 with type 1 diabetes. Sequenced: naive CD4+ T cells from blood. DNA for the CDR3: TGTGCCAGCAGCTCCCTACTAGCGGGGCGCCAAGAGACCCAGTACTTC. It codes for CASSSLLAGRQETQYF.